This T cell receptor beta chain is from a study of cytomegalovirus exposure and HLA in healthy donors. Overall study context: Across around 400 genotyped donors, 81% landed in the Caucasian-associated ancestry cluster. Broader study findings: A later analysis found TCR association rates differed by HLA locus, highest for DRB1 and lowest for HLA-C. In a later analysis, HLA-associated TCR beta chains were more clonally expanded than equally common others.

CDR3 length: 16 residues. J was trimmed by 6 bases and V by 5 bases; bases with no gene match: 12. Per germline, CDR1 SGHTA and CDR2 FQGTGA. Unrecorded immune exposures were likely, despite nominal health at sampling. PCR involved 60 Vbeta and 13 Jbeta primers. Produced via immunoSEQ multiplex PCR; TCRdb's table is partial and in-frame only. The sample lists over 150,000 clones; 70% to 80% were seen once. A note on this clone: Its specificity is unknown.

The receptor was isolated from a male donor in good health and CMV-seronegative. Sequencing was carried out using PBMCs. V usage is TRBV7-3 and J usage is TRBJ2-1; 8 bases fit TRBD2. The chain's CDR3 is CASSLGTSGLSNEQFF. DNA for the CDR3: TGTGCCAGCAGCCTAGGTACTAGCGGTTTGAGCAATGAGCAGTTCTTC.